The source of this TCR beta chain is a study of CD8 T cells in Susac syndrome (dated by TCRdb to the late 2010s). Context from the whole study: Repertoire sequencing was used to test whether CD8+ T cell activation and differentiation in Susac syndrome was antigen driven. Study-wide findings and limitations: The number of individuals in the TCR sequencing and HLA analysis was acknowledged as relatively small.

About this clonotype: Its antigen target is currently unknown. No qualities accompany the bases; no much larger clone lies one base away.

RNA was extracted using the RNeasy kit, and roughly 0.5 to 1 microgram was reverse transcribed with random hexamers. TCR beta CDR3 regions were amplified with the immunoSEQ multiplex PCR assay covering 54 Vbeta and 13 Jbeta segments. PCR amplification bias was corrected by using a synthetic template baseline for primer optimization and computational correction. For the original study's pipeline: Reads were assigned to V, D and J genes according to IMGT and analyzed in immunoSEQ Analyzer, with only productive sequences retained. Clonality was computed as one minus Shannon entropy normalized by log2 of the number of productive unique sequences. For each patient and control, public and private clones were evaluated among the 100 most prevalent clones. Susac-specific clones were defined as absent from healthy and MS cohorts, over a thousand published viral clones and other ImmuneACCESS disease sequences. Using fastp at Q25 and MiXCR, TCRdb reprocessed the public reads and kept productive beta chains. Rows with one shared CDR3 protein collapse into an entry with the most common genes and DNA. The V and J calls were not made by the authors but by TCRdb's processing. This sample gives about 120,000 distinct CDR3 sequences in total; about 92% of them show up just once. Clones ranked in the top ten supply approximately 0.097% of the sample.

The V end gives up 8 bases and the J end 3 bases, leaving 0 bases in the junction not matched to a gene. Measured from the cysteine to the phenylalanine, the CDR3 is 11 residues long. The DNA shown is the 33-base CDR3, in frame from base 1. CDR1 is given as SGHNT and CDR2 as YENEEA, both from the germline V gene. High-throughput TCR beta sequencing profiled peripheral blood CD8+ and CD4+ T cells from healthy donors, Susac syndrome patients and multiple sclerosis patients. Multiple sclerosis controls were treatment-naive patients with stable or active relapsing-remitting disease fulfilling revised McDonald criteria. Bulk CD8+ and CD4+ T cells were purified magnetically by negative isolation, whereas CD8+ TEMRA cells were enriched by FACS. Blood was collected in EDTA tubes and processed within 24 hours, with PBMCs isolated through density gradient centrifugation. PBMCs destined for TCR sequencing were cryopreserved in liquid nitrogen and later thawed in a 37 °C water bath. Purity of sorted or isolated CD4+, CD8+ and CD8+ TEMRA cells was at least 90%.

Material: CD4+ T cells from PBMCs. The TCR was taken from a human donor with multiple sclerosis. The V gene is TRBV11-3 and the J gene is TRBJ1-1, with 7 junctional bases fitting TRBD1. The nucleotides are TGTGCCAGCGGGACAGACACTGAAGCTTTCTTT. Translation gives CASGTDTEAFF.